The entry below describes one T cell receptor beta chain. No antigen is known for it. No qualities accompany the bases; no much larger clone lies one base away. This specimen comes from a study of blood T cell repertoires in COVID-19 (dated by TCRdb to the early 2020s). Regarding the study in general: The collaborator samples originated in the United States, Italy and Spain and spanned the acute and convalescent phases of COVID-19. The material from the prospective study consisted of cDNA or gDNA derived from T cells, B-cell-depleted T cells, or PBMCs. Subjects who had been exposed to COVID-19, were actively infected with it, or had recovered from it provided the deeply sampled blood TCRbeta repertoires that made up the dataset. The repertoires were made available in a free public database intended to serve as a resource for research on the immune response to SARS-CoV-2. The samples were drawn from the first 160 participants of the ongoing ImmuneRACE study and from 1,254 subjects provided by 6 global collaborators. Sample metadata almost always included a de-identified subject ID, COVID-19 status, age in years and sex. Where HLA class I and class II types were available, the types were taken from metadata supplied by the sample provider, not from assay-based typing.

Another Seattle source contributed samples from volunteer blood donors who had recovered from COVID-19. The collaborating institutions used their own protocols to collect whole blood in K2EDTA tubes. For TCRbeta analysis, collaborator samples were shipped as frozen whole blood, as isolated PBMCs, or as DNA extracted from either sample type. Here is what the overall study found, with its caveats: How much clinical and demographic metadata was included differed by source and by participant, and the metadata was provided uncurated.

TCRbeta CDR3 regions were amplified from genomic DNA by means of the immunoSEQ Assay, a bias-controlled multiplex PCR. As for the original processing: Within the assay, amplification of reference gene primers was used to estimate how many nucleated cells each sample contained. To quantify the absolute abundance of each unique TCRbeta CDR3 rearrangement, sequence reads were collapsed and filtered. For each sample, productive Simpson clonality was calculated as the square root of Simpson's diversity index across productive rearrangements. TCRdb retrieved this table from immuneACCESS and kept in-frame rearrangements only. Not all clones are present; in checked studies, unresolved V genes account for under half, and no reason is known for the remainder. D and trimming come from the DNA, and the V and J calls and clone size come from that table. The sample table contains over 200,000 clones; only one count was recorded for around 86% of them. The top ten hold about 6.3% of the sample.

Sequences SGHVS (CDR1) and FQNEAQ (CDR2) are obtained from the germline V gene. Spanning cysteine to phenylalanine, the CDR3 consists of 15 amino acids. Only the CDR3 DNA is retained, 45 bases long and in frame from the first base. V is trimmed back by 1 base and J by 3 bases, and the junction contains 5 bases that no gene match accounts for. The TCR originated in a man between 60 and 70 years old who had recovered from COVID-19. The sample comprised peripheral blood. This receptor chain uses TRBV7-8 and TRBJ2-7, with 8 middle bases fitting TRBD1. The CDR3 region has the sequence CASSLVQGANYEQYF. DNA sequence: TGTGCCAGCAGCTTAGTGCAGGGGGCAAACTACGAGCAGTACTTC.